These 29 T cell receptor beta chains were all obtained from the same sample, sequenced in a study of T cells in Graves' hyperthyroidism and ophthalmopathy. Researchers amplified the TCR beta CDR3 regions from RNA transcripts. The study used the HTBI primer set for a first-round RT-PCR of the TCR CDR3. TCRdb recomputed calls from the multiplex PCR reads with MiXCR, one row per CDR3 protein. Of roughly 570,000 distinct CDR3 sequences detected, 15% to 17% appear once; the ten largest clones hold around 7.3%. The sequenced sample consisted of blood. The receptor source for this set is a woman aged 25 to 45 with Graves' hyperthyroidism.

This clonotype turned up a few times. This rearrangement joins TRBV5-1 to TRBJ2-7; the D call may be TRBD1 or TRBD2 (6 bases each). From germline, CDR1 is SGHRS and CDR2 YFSETQ. This CDR3 has 18 residues. V lost 0 bases to trimming and J lost 4 bases, with 23 bases between them. DNA for the CDR3: TGCGCCAGCAGCTTGGTAACATTACAGGGTCCCCGGGGGTACGAGCAGTACTTC. This sequence encodes CASSLVTLQGPRGYEQYF.

As to this clonotype: A much larger clone differs by one base, so this may be a read error. This rearrangement joins TRBV2 to TRBJ2-2; the D gene is possibly TRBD2 (6 bases). The CDR3 loop spans 15 amino acids. Germline CDR1 and CDR2: SNHLY and FYNNEI. The V and J ends lost 2 bases and 4 bases respectively, with 11 bases between them. Written as DNA, the CDR3 is TGTGCCAGCAGTGAACTAGCGAGACGCACCGGGGAGCTGTTTTTT. This sequence encodes CASSELARRTGELFF.

This clonotype was found many times. This chain joins TRBV6-1 and TRBJ2-3; D is undetermined. Trimming cost V 5 bases and J 4 bases, with 13 bases left between them. Per germline, CDR1 MNHNS and CDR2 SASEGT. CDR3 length: 14 amino acids. The CDR3 DNA sequence: TGTGCCAGCAGTTACGATCGGGTCGCAGATACGCAGTATTTT. Encoded protein: CASSYDRVADTQYF.

Turning to this clonotype: This sequence may be a read error, since a much larger clone differs from it by one base. The chain joins TRBV19 to TRBJ1-5, with D perhaps TRBD1 (5 bases). CDR1 and CDR2 (germline): LNHDA, SQIVND (reference sequence). The CDR3 is made up of 15 amino acids. CDR3 region: CAGSIGDRDDQPQHF. The CDR3 DNA reads TGTGCCGGTAGTATCGGCGATAGGGACGATCAGCCCCAGCATTTT.

This chain links TRBV9 with TRBJ2-2; 9 bases agree with TRBD2. This CDR3 has 17 residues. V gave up 6 bases and J gave up 1 base; unmatched junction bases: 10. Germline values: CDR1 SGDLS, CDR2 YYNGEE. The CDR3 loop is CASTPRGSGGNTGELFF. The CDR3 DNA sequence: TGTGCCAGCACCCCCCGGGGTAGCGGGGGGAACACCGGGGAGCTGTTTTTT.

This clonotype has a handful of counts. The chain uses TRBV15 and TRBJ2-7, with D uncertain. This CDR3 has 14 residues. The V gene's germline CDR1 is LNHNV and CDR2 YYDKDF (reference sequence). The V gene lost 0 bases and the J gene lost 2 bases, with 8 bases spanning the gap. The CDR3 sequence is CATSRDPLPYEQYF. Written as DNA, the CDR3 is TGTGCCACCAGCAGAGACCCTCTTCCCTACGAGCAGTACTTC.

V gene TRBV6-1 combines with J gene TRBJ1-5; D is perhaps TRBD1 (6 bases). The CDR3 extends over 16 amino acids. V was shortened by 1 base and J by 7 bases, with 17 bases between the two germline ends. Germline CDR1 is MNHNS and CDR2 is SASEGT. For the CDR3, the DNA is TGTGCCAGCAGTGAAGGAAGCAGGGGATCGGGCCAGCCCCAGCATTTT. Translation gives CASSEGSRGSGQPQHF.

This clonotype showed up many times. This chain connects TRBV24-1 to TRBJ2-1; no definite D call. This CDR3 contains 14 residues. V was clipped by 9 bases and J by 1 base, with 12 bases between them. CDR1 is KGHDR and CDR2 is SFDVKD in the germline V gene. CDR3 DNA sequence: TGTGCCACCGCGAAGGGCCTGTCCTACAATGAGCAGTTCTTC. It encodes CATAKGLSYNEQFF.

This clonotype was seen at least ten times. V gene TRBV20-1 combines with J gene TRBJ1-2, with 8 bases identical to TRBD1. V dropped 5 bases and J dropped 5; count of bases not matched to a gene: 4. The CDR3 consists of 12 residues. Germline V gene data show CDR1 as DFQATT and CDR2 as SNEGSKA (reference sequence). The CDR3: CSAWTGQYGYTF. CDR3 DNA sequence: TGCAGTGCTTGGACAGGGCAATATGGCTACACCTTC.

Many counts were recorded for this clonotype. The chain combines TRBV3-1 with TRBJ2-7; no firm D call. V dropped 0 bases and J dropped 3 bases, with 12 bases sitting between them. The CDR3 consists of 15 residues. Germline V gives CDR1 LGHDT, CDR2 YNNKEL (reference sequence). The CDR3 protein is CASSQEGYGGYEQYF. As DNA, the CDR3 is TGTGCCAGCAGCCAAGAGGGATACGGTGGCTACGAGCAGTACTTC.

Ten or more counts support this clonotype. The V and J genes are TRBV5-1 and TRBJ2-3, with D possibly TRBD1 on 5 matching bases. Germline CDR1 reads SGHRS; CDR2 reads YFSETQ. The CDR3 covers 14 residues. The V end lost 3 bases, the J end lost 4 bases, and 12 bases lay between the germline ends. Here the CDR3 reads CASSSGQLADTQYF. The CDR3 DNA reads TGCGCCAGCAGCTCTGGACAACTGGCAGATACGCAGTATTTT.

This clonotype showed up many times. This sequence joins TRBV20-1 and TRBJ2-4, with a weak D call TRBD2 (6 bases). The V gene's germline CDR1 is DFQATT and CDR2 SNEGSKA (reference sequence). V was pared by 5 bases and J by 1 base, with 12 bases between. CDR3 length: 14 amino acids. CDR3 residues: CSAQRAEAKNIQYF. The DNA of the CDR3 is TGCAGTGCTCAGCGGGCCGAGGCCAAAAACATTCAGTACTTC.

This clonotype was seen repeatedly, ten times or more. The chain uses TRBV29-1 and TRBJ1-1; D possibly corresponds to TRBD1 (5 bases). CDR3 length: 10 amino acids. The V gene lost 4 bases and the J gene lost 8 bases, with 8 bases spanning the gap. Germline values: CDR1 SQVTM, CDR2 ANQGSEA. The DNA for the CDR3 is TGCAGCGTTGGGCCAGGGGAAGCTTTCTTT. It specifies CSVGPGEAFF. The variable domain in full, completed from reference TRBV29-1 and TRBJ1-1, reads SAVISQKPSRDICQRGTSLTIQCQVDSQVTMMFWYRQQPGQSLTLIATANQGSEATYESGFVIDKFPISRPNLTFSTLTVSNMSPEDSSIYLCSVGPGEAFFGQGTRLTVV.

The chain carries TRBV4-2 and TRBJ2-7, with TRBD2 as a possible D gene (6 bases). The V end lost 1 base, the J end lost 0 bases, and 10 bases lay between the germline ends. This CDR3 region has 15 residues. Germline V gives CDR1 LGHNA, CDR2 YNFKEQ. This chain's CDR3 is CASSQAGGASYEQYF. CDR3 DNA: TGTGCCAGCAGCCAAGCGGGCGGGGCCTCCTACGAGCAGTACTTC.

This clonotype was seen just once. The J gene is TRBJ2-5, the V gene TRBV12-3 or TRBV12-4; the match to TRBD1 covers 10 bases. J was trimmed by 5 bases and V by 8 bases; bases with no gene match: 11. The CDR3 extends over 15 amino acids. The CDR3 DNA reads as TGTGCCAGCGGTAGCTCGACAGGGGGCATTGAGACCCAGTACTTC. This encodes CASGSSTGGIETQYF.

This clonotype appeared many times. The CDR3 bases are TGTGCCAGCAGTTTGTGGCAGGGGCACCCTAGGTATGGCTACACCTTC. Translating it yields CASSLWQGHPRYGYTF. The chain has TRBV28 and TRBJ1-2; D possibly corresponds to TRBD1 (6 bases). The CDR3 runs 16 residues. CDR1 is MDHEN, CDR2 SYDVKM, per germline. V was shortened by 3 bases and J by 5 bases, with 19 bases between the two germline ends.

The table lists this clonotype with many counts. The rearrangement uses TRBV28 and TRBJ2-7, with a weak D call TRBD2 (7 bases). The germline V gene encodes CDR1 MDHEN and CDR2 SYDVKM. The CDR3 sequence is 15 residues long. V dropped 3 bases and J dropped 3 bases, with 15 bases sitting between them. The CDR3 bases are TGTGCCAGCAGTTTTTGGGGGGGCGCGATCTACGAGCAGTACTTC. This encodes CASSFWGGAIYEQYF.

This clonotype was observed many times. The genes are TRBV28 and TRBJ2-7; D remains ambiguous. V was shortened by 4 bases and J by 3 bases, with 4 bases between the two germline ends. In germline, CDR1 is MDHEN, CDR2 SYDVKM. This CDR3 has 11 amino acids. CDR3 in DNA: TGTGCCAGCAGTTCCAACTACGAGCAGTACTTC. Its translation: CASSSNYEQYF.

This clonotype occurred many times. The V gene is TRBV7-3, the J gene TRBJ2-1; possible D gene TRBD2, 6 bases. This CDR3 has 16 residues. The V end lost 5 bases, the J end lost 3 bases, and 17 bases lay between the germline ends. Germline CDR1 reads SGHTA; CDR2 reads FQGTGA. DNA of the CDR3: TGTGCCAGCAGCCCCCGCGACGGAGGGCACTACAATGAGCAGTTCTTC. It yields the protein CASSPRDGGHYNEQFF.

This clonotype was detected ten times or more. The chain couples TRBV7-6 to TRBJ2-2; D gene uncertain. Germline V gives CDR1 SGHVS, CDR2 FNYEAQ. This CDR3 contains 12 residues. Trimming stripped 4 bases from V and 7 bases from J, with 7 bases between. The CDR3 protein is CASSSLLGELFF. CDR3 nucleotides: TGTGCCAGCAGCTCCTTGCTCGGGGAGCTGTTTTTT.

This clonotype showed up many times. The chain employs TRBV10-3 and TRBJ1-1; no definite D call. Germline V gene sequence: CDR1 ENHRY, CDR2 SYGVKD. The V end lost 9 bases, the J end lost 1 base, and 9 bases lay between the germline ends. The CDR3 length is 12 residues. The CDR3 protein is CAITDGNTEAFF. In nucleotides, the CDR3 is TGTGCCATTACCGACGGGAACACTGAAGCTTTCTTT.

To note about this clonotype: This sequence may be a read error, since a much larger clone differs from it by one base. The chain recombines TRBV7-2 with TRBJ1-2; D perhaps matches TRBD1 (5 bases). Looked up from germline, CDR1 is SGHTA and CDR2 is FQGNSA. V was clipped by 5 bases and J by 3 bases, with 10 bases between them. The CDR3 runs to 13 residues. CDR3 region: CASSTPGDYGYTF. The CDR3 region has the DNA TGTGCCAGCAGCACCCCGGGGGACTATGGCTACACCTTC.

Here the CDR3 reads CASSYSWGGNEQFF. Written as DNA, the CDR3 is TGTGCCAGCAGTTACTCGTGGGGGGGCAATGAGCAGTTCTTC. This chain uses TRBV6-5 with TRBJ2-1, with 7 bases lining up with TRBD2. Germline V gene data show CDR1 as MNHEY and CDR2 as SVGAGI. This CDR3 contains 14 residues. The V and J ends lost 0 bases and 6 bases, in that order; junction bases with no gene match: 2.

About this clonotype: A much bigger clone sits one base away, suggesting this may be a read error. The CDR3 reads CSATGGRDKETQYF. DNA for the CDR3: TGCAGCGCCACCGGCGGGAGGGACAAAGAGACCCAGTACTTC. The chain links TRBV29-1 to TRBJ2-5; the match to TRBD2 covers 9 bases. This CDR3 is 14 amino acids long. Unmatched junction bases numbered 9, after V lost 7 bases and J lost 3 bases. Germline CDR1 and CDR2: SQVTM and ANQGSEA.

V usage is TRBV10-1 and J usage is TRBJ1-6; D is perhaps TRBD1 (5 bases). This CDR3 comprises 13 residues. Germline lookup yields CDR1 WNHNN and CDR2 SYGVQD (reference sequence). The germline V and J ends were trimmed by 4 bases and 7 bases, with 8 bases remaining between them. The CDR3 DNA sequence: TGCGCCAGCAGTGCAGCAGGGAATTCACCCCTCCACTTT. Its protein is CASSAAGNSPLHF.

This clonotype has a handful of counts. The chain combines TRBV9 with TRBJ1-3; possible D gene TRBD1, 6 bases. CDR1 SGDLS and CDR2 YYNGEE come from the germline V gene. V was clipped by 4 bases and J by 3 bases, with 14 bases between them. The CDR3 is 15 residues long. In DNA, the CDR3 is TGTGCCAGCAGCCCTCTAGGGGGAAGTGGAAACACCATATATTTT. This gives the protein CASSPLGGSGNTIYF.

The gene calls are TRBV29-1 and TRBJ2-5; a weak D match, TRBD2 (5 bases). The germline gives CDR1 SQVTM, CDR2 ANQGSEA. The CDR3 has 14 residues. The germline V and J ends were trimmed by 0 bases and 5 bases, with 13 bases remaining between them. CDR3 nucleotides: TGCAGCGTTGAAGATCGAAGAGGGAAGGAGACCCAGTACTTC. It encodes CSVEDRRGKETQYF. The entire variable domain, with the rest obtained from reference TRBV29-1 and TRBJ2-5, is as follows: SAVISQKPSRDICQRGTSLTIQCQVDSQVTMMFWYRQQPGQSLTLIATANQGSEATYESGFVIDKFPISRPNLTFSTLTVSNMSPEDSSIYLCSVEDRRGKETQYFGPGTRLLVL.

In the case of this clonotype: Being one base from a much bigger clone, this may be a read error. V and J are TRBV25-1 and TRBJ2-3, with TRBD2 identical over 9 bases. CDR1 and CDR2 from the germline V gene are MGHDK and SYGVNS. V trimming: 2 bases; J trimming: 1 base; junction bases outside the gene matches: 1. The CDR3 has 15 amino acids. The chain's CDR3 is CASSERLAGTDTQYF. As DNA, the CDR3 is TGTGCCAGCAGTGAACGACTAGCGGGCACAGATACGCAGTATTTT.

CDR3: CASSARDRVTGTQYF. As DNA, the CDR3 is TGTGCCAGCAGCGCCCGGGACAGGGTAACCGGGACCCAGTACTTC. This chain joins TRBV5-6 and TRBJ2-5; 9 nucleotides agree with TRBD1. This CDR3 contains 15 residues. Trimming took 4 bases from V and 7 from J; bases not matched to a gene: 11. Germline CDR1 is SGHDT and CDR2 is YYEEEE.